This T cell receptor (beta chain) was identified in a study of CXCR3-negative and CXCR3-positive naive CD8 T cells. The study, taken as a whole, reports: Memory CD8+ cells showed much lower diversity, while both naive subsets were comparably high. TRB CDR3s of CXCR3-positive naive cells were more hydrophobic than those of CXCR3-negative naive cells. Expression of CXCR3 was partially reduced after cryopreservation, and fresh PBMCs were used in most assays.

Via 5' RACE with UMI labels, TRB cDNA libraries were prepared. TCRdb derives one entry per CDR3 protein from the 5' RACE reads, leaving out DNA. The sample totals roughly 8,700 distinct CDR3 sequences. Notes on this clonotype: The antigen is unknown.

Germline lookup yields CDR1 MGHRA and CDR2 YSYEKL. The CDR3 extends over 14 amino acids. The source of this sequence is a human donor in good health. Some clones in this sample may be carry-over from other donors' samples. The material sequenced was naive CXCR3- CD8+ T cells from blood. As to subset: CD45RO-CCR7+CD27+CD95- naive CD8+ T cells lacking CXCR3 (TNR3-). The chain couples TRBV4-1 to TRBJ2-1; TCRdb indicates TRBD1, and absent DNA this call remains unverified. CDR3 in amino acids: CASSQEGRVDEQFF.